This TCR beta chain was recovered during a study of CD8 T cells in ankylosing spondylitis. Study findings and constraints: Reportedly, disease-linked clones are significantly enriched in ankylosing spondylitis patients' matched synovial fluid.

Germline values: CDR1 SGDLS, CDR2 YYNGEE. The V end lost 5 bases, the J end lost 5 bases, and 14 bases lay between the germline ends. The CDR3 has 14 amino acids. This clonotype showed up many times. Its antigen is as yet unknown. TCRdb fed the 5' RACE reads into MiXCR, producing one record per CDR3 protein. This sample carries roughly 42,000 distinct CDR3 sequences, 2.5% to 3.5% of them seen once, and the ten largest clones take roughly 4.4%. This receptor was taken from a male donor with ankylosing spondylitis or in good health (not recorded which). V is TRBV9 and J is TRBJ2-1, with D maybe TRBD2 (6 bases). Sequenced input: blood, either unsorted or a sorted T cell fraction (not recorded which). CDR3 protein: CASSAWDFHNEQFF. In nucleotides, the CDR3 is TGTGCCAGCAGTGCCTGGGACTTTCACAATGAGCAGTTCTTC.